Listed below are T cell receptor beta chains from one sample, sequenced in a study of T cell responses to AZD1222 COVID-19 vaccine. Only in-frame clones appear in the TCRdb table, and some are missing; sequencing was by immunoSEQ multiplex PCR. The repertoire consists of 45,000 to 55,000 clones, with 65% to 85% occurring once and the leading ten covering 20%. The sample was peripheral blood, taken on day 0 of MenACWY control vaccination. The receptor set was obtained from an adult in good health. Both conserved end residues are part of each CDR3. D genes are given only for firm matches. Expanded clones get a size class; other rows say once, few or many, or leave the size out.

CATSRGGGSNQPQHF	TGTGCCACCAGCAGAGGTGGAGGGAGCAATCAGCCCCAGCATTTT	TRBJ1-5	15	-	-	TRBV15
CASSPQGTDSNQPQHF	TGTGCCAGCAGCCCCCAAGGGACGGATAGCAATCAGCCCCAGCATTTT	TRBJ1-5	16	-	once	TRBV7-3
CATSRDKVEAFF	TGTGCCACCAGCAGAGATAAAGTTGAAGCTTTCTTT	TRBJ1-1	12	-	-	TRBV15
CASTADTTRGYTF	TGTGCCAGCACTGCGGACACTACGAGAGGCTACACCTTC	TRBJ1-2	13	-	-	TRBV6-6
CASSQVQGGYTF	TGTGCCAGCAGCCAAGTGCAGGGCGGCTACACCTTC	TRBJ1-2	12	-	-	TRBV3-1/TRBV3-2
CASSPMGGANTGELFF	TGTGCCAGCAGCCCCATGGGGGGGGCTAACACCGGGGAGCTGTTTTTT	TRBJ2-2	16	-	-	TRBV27
CASQSGSTEAFF	TGTGCCAGCCAATCCGGTTCCACTGAAGCTTTCTTT	TRBJ1-1	12	-	-	TRBV18
CSVRGQGQETQYF	TGCAGCGTGCGGGGACAGGGCCAAGAGACCCAGTACTTC	TRBJ2-5	13	TRBD1	once	TRBV29-1
CASGYNTEAFF	TGTGCTAGTGGATACAACACTGAAGCTTTCTTT	TRBJ1-1	11	-	-	TRBV12-5
CASSVTGGNGDIQYF	TGCGCCAGCAGCGTGACAGGGGGCAACGGGGACATTCAGTACTTC	TRBJ2-4	15	TRBD1	-	TRBV5-1
CASSLGGPSYEQYF	TGCGCCAGCAGCTTGGGGGGGCCTTCCTACGAGCAGTACTTC	TRBJ2-7	14	-	-	TRBV5-1
CASSLESLTGTSYEQFF	TGTGCCAGCAGCTTGGAGTCTTTAACCGGGACCTCCTATGAGCAGTTCTTC	TRBJ2-1	17	-	-	TRBV7-2
CASSPTSGNEQFF	TGTGCCAGCAGTCCGACTAGCGGTAATGAGCAGTTCTTC	TRBJ2-1	13	TRBD2	-	TRBV12-3/TRBV12-4
CASSPATAITYEQYF	TGCGCCAGCAGCCCTGCAACAGCGATTACCTACGAGCAGTACTTC	TRBJ2-7	15	-	once	TRBV5-1
CASSEYGSVNEQFF	TGTGCCAGCAGTGAATACGGGAGCGTCAATGAGCAGTTCTTC	TRBJ2-1	14	-	-	TRBV6-4
CASTTAPKSEQFF	TGCGCCAGCACTACCGCCCCTAAGAGTGAGCAGTTCTTC	TRBJ2-1	13	-	-	TRBV10-2
CASSIGSSNTEAFF	TGTGCCAGTAGTATAGGATCAAGTAACACTGAAGCTTTCTTT	TRBJ1-1	14	-	-	TRBV19
CASSSLAGGRNEQFF	TGTGCCAGCAGTTCCCTAGCGGGAGGGCGGAATGAGCAGTTCTTC	TRBJ2-1	15	TRBD2	-	TRBV28
CASSPASVLTDTQYF	TGCGCCAGCAGCCCCGCTAGCGTACTCACAGATACGCAGTATTTT	TRBJ2-3	15	-	-	TRBV5-1
CASSKKGDRGYNEQFF	TGTGCCAGCAGCAAGAAGGGGGACAGGGGATACAATGAGCAGTTCTTC	TRBJ2-1	16	-	-	TRBV21-1
CASSPGLAGLYNEQFF	TGTGCCAGCAGCCCCGGACTAGCGGGACTCTACAATGAGCAGTTCTTC	TRBJ2-1	16	TRBD2	-	TRBV5-4
CASSRGDWMNTEAFF	TGTGCCAGCAGCCGAGGGGATTGGATGAACACTGAAGCTTTCTTT	TRBJ1-1	15	-	-	TRBV11-1
CASSPDRVNSPLHF	TGTGCCAGCAGCCCAGACAGGGTGAATTCACCCCTCCACTTT	TRBJ1-6	14	TRBD1	-	TRBV6-5
CAWSKPAPYEQYF	TGTGCCTGGAGCAAACCAGCTCCCTACGAGCAGTACTTC	TRBJ2-7	13	-	-	TRBV30
CASSPGRFIAKNIQYF	TGTGCCAGCAGCCCTGGGAGGTTTATAGCCAAAAACATTCAGTACTTC	TRBJ2-4	16	-	once	TRBV11-2
CASSAGTANNSPLHF	TGTGCCAGCAGCGCGGGGACCGCGAATAATTCACCCCTCCACTTT	TRBJ1-6	15	-	-	TRBV9
CASSQPRGGGQETQYF	TGTGCCAGCAGCCAGCCGAGGGGCGGTGGCCAAGAGACCCAGTACTTC	TRBJ2-5	16	-	-	TRBV28
CASSQDRLTEAFF	TGTGCCAGCAGTCAGGACAGACTCACTGAAGCTTTCTTT	TRBJ1-1	13	-	-	TRBV5-6
CASSAGIRIAYNSPLHF	TGTGCCAGCAGTGCAGGGATAAGGATCGCCTATAATTCACCCCTCCACTTT	TRBJ1-6	17	-	once	TRBV28
CASRLETGGDQETQYF	TGTGCCAGCAGGCTAGAGACAGGGGGCGACCAAGAGACCCAGTACTTC	TRBJ2-5	16	TRBD1	-	TRBV5-6
CASTLTGGVGNEQFF	TGCGCCAGCACCCTCACAGGGGGCGTAGGCAATGAGCAGTTCTTC	TRBJ2-1	15	TRBD1	-	TRBV5-1
CASSPLGTALFF	TGTGCCAGCAGCCCCCTCGGGACGGCACTGTTTTTT	TRBJ1-4	12	-	-	TRBV7-9
CASTRWTLGETQYF	TGTGCCAGCACCCGTTGGACGTTAGGGGAGACCCAGTACTTC	TRBJ2-5	14	-	-	TRBV11-2
CSVEGQAASYTF	TGCAGCGTTGAAGGGCAGGCGGCAAGCTACACCTTC	TRBJ1-2	12	-	-	TRBV29-1
CASSRFTGDYGYTF	TGTGCCAGCAGCCGATTCACGGGGGACTATGGCTACACCTTC	TRBJ1-2	14	-	-	TRBV9
CASSSKAAGNSPLHF	TGTGCCAGCAGCTCTAAGGCGGCGGGGAATTCACCCCTCCACTTT	TRBJ1-6	15	-	-	TRBV7-8
CATSRGSFYQPQHF	TGTGCCACCAGCAGAGGCAGTTTCTATCAGCCCCAGCATTTT	TRBJ1-5	14	-	-	TRBV15
CASRPPGQAPRAQHF	TGTGCCAGTAGGCCCCCGGGACAGGCTCCCCGGGCCCAGCATTTT	TRBJ1-5	15	TRBD1	-	TRBV19
CASSVDRDGPDTQYF	TGTGCCAGCAGCGTAGACCGGGATGGTCCAGATACGCAGTATTTT	TRBJ2-3	15	-	-	TRBV9
CASSPVVRGGNQPQHF	TGTGCCAGCTCACCGGTAGTTCGGGGAGGCAATCAGCCCCAGCATTTT	TRBJ1-5	16	-	-	TRBV18
CASSDFGSSSYNSPLHF	TGTGCCAGCAGTGATTTTGGGAGTAGCTCCTATAATTCACCCCTCCACTTT	TRBJ1-6	17	-	-	TRBV6-1
CASSEFTTGAKNIQYF	TGCGCCAGCAGTGAATTCACCACGGGGGCCAAAAACATTCAGTACTTC	TRBJ2-4	16	-	-	TRBV10-2
CASSRGDFLNTGELFF	TGCGCCAGCAGCCGGGGCGACTTCCTCAACACCGGGGAGCTGTTTTTT	TRBJ2-2	16	-	-	TRBV5-1
CASSPSGTHNSPLHF	TGTGCCAGCAGTCCATCCGGGACCCATAATTCACCCCTCCACTTT	TRBJ1-6	15	-	few	TRBV27
CASSPPAQGGGEQFF	TGTGCCAGCTCACCACCGGCACAGGGAGGGGGTGAGCAGTTCTTC	TRBJ2-1	15	-	-	TRBV18
CASSLAGRVVEPQHF	TGTGCCAGCAGCTTGGCGGGCAGGGTGGTGGAGCCCCAGCATTTT	TRBJ1-5	15	-	-	TRBV5-6
CASSQGLAGGPNYEQYF	TGTGCCAGCAGCCAGGGACTAGCGGGAGGGCCAAACTACGAGCAGTACTTC	TRBJ2-7	17	TRBD2	-	TRBV5-4
CASSLKGVADTQYF	TGTGCCAGCAGTTTAAAAGGGGTGGCAGATACGCAGTATTTT	TRBJ2-3	14	-	once	TRBV27
CASRRSGGNQPQHF	TGTGCCAGCAGAAGGTCCGGGGGCAATCAGCCCCAGCATTTT	TRBJ1-5	14	-	-	TRBV3-1/TRBV3-2
CASSFSGTGQYGYTF	TGTGCCAGCAGTTTCTCCGGTACCGGGCAATATGGCTACACCTTC	TRBJ1-2	15	-	-	TRBV28
CASSLEGRPNYGYTF	TGTGCCAGCAGCTTAGAAGGCAGACCTAACTATGGCTACACCTTC	TRBJ1-2	15	-	-	TRBV7-2
CASSQWTGVDQPQHF	TGTGCCAGCAGCCAATGGACAGGGGTTGATCAGCCCCAGCATTTT	TRBJ1-5	15	TRBD1	-	TRBV7-8
CASSLNAGRSPLHF	TGTGCCAGCAGCTTAAATGCGGGACGATCACCCCTCCACTTT	TRBJ1-6	14	-	-	TRBV7-2
CASSVRAGPYSNQPQHF	TGTGCCAGCAGCGTCCGGGCGGGGCCATATAGCAATCAGCCCCAGCATTTT	TRBJ1-5	17	-	-	TRBV7-2
CASSLSGRANEQFF	TGTGCCAGCAGTTTATCCGGGAGAGCAAATGAGCAGTTCTTC	TRBJ2-1	14	-	once	TRBV28
CASSNLGFNEKLFF	TGTGCCAGCAGCAACCTGGGGTTTAATGAAAAACTGTTTTTT	TRBJ1-4	14	-	few	TRBV4-2